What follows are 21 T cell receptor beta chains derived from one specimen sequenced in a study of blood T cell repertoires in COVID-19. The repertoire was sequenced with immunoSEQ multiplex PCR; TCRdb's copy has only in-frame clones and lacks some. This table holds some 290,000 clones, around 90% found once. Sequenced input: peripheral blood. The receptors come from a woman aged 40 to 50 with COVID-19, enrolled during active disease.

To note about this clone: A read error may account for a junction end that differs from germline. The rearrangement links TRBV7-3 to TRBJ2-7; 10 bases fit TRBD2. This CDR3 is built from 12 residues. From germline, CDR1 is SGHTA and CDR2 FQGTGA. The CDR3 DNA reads TGTGCCAGCAGCTTTAGCGGGAGGCGTTCTATTTTC. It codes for CASSFSGRRSIF.

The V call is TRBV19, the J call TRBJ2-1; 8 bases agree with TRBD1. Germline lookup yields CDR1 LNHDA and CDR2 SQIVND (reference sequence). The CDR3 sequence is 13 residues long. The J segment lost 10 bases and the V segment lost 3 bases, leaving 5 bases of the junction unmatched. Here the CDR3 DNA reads TGTGCCAGTAGTATCCCGACAGGGGCCGAGCAGTTCTTC. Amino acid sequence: CASSIPTGAEQFF.

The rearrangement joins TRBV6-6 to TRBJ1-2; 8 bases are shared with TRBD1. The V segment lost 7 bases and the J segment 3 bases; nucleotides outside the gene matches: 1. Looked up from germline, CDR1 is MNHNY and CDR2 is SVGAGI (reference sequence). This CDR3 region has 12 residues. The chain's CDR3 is CASKDRDYGYTF. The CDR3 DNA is TGTGCCAGCAAGGACAGGGACTATGGCTACACCTTC.

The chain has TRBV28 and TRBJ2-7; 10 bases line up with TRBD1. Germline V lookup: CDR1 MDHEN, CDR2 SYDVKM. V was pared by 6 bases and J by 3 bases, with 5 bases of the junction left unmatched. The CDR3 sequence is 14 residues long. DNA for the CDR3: TGTGCCAGCAGCGGGACAGGGGCATTCTACGAGCAGTACTTC. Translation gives CASSGTGAFYEQYF.

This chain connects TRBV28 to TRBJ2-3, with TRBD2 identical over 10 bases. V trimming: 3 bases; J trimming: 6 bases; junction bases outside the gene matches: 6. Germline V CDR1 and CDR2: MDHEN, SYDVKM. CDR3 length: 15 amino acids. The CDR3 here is CASSFPSGSDDTQYF. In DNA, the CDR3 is TGTGCCAGCAGTTTCCCTAGCGGGAGTGACGATACGCAGTATTTT.

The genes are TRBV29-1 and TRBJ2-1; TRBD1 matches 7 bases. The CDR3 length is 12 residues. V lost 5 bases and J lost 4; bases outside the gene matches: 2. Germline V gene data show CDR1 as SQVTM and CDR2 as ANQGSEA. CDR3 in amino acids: CSVTGQYNEQFF. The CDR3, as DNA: TGCAGCGTTACGGGACAGTACAATGAGCAGTTCTTC.

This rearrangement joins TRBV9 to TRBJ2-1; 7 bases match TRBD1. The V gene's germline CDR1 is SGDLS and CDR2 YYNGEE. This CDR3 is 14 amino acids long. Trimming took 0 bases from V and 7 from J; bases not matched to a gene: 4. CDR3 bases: TGTGCCAGCAGCGTAGTCGGACAGGCGAATGAGCAGTTCTTC. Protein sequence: CASSVVGQANEQFF.

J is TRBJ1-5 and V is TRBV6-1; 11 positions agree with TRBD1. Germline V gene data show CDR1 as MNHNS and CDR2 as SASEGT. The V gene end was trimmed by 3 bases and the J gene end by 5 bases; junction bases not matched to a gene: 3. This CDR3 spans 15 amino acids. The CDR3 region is CASSDRDRGYQPQHF. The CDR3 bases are TGTGCCAGCAGTGACAGGGACAGGGGGTATCAGCCCCAGCATTTT.

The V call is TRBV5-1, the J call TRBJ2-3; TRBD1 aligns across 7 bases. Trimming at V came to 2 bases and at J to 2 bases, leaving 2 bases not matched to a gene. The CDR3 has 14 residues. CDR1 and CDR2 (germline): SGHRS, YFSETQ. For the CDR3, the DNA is TGCGCCAGCAGCTTCGGACAGGACACAGATACGCAGTATTTT. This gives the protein CASSFGQDTDTQYF.

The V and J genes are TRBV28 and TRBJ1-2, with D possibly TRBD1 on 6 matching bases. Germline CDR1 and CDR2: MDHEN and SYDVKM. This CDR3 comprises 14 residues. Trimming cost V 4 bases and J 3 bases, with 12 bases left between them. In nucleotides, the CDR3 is TGTGCCAGCAGTTCAAACAGGGCTCACTATGGCTACACCTTC. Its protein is CASSSNRAHYGYTF.

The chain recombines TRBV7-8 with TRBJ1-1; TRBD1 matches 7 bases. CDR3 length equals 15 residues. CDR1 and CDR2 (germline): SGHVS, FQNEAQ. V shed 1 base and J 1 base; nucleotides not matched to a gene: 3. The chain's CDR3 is CASSLGRQGNTEAFF. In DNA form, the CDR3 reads TGTGCCAGCAGCTTAGGGCGACAGGGGAACACTGAAGCTTTCTTT.

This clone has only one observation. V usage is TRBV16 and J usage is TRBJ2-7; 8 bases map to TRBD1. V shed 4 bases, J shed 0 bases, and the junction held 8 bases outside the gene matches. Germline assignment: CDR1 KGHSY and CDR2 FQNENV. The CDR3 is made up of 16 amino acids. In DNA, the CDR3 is TGTGCCAGCAGCCGCCAAACAGGGGGGATCTCCTACGAGCAGTACTTC. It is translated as CASSRQTGGISYEQYF.

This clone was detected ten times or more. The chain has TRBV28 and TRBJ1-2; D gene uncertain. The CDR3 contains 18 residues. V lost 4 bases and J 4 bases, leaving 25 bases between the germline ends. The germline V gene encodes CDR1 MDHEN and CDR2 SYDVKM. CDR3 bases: TGTGCCAGCAGTTGGCCCACCTTGGCGACCCCAGCTAGCTATGGCTACACCTTC. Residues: CASSWPTLATPASYGYTF.

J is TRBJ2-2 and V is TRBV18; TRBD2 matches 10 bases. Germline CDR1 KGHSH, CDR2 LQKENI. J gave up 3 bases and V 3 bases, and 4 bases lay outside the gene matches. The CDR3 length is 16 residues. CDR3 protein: CASSPLAGVDTGELFF. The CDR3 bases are TGTGCCAGCTCACCCCTAGCGGGAGTCGACACCGGGGAGCTGTTTTTT.

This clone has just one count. The CDR3 reads CASIYAQRARYGYTF. CDR3 DNA: TGTGCCAGCATCTACGCCCAGCGGGCCCGCTATGGCTACACCTTC. V is TRBV21-1 and J is TRBJ1-2. TRBV21-1 is noted as a pseudogene. The CDR3 totals 15 residues.

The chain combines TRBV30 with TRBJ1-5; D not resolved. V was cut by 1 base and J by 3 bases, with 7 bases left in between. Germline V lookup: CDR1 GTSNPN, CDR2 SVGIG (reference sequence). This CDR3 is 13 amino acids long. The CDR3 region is CAWSETSNQPQHF. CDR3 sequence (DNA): TGTGCCTGGAGTGAGACATCCAATCAGCCCCAGCATTTT. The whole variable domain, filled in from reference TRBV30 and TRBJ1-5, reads SQTIHQWPATLVQPVGSPLSLECTVEGTSNPNLYWYRQAAGRGLQLLFYSVGIGQISSEVPQNLSASRPQDRQFILSSKKLLLSDSGFYLCAWSETSNQPQHFGDGTRLSIL.

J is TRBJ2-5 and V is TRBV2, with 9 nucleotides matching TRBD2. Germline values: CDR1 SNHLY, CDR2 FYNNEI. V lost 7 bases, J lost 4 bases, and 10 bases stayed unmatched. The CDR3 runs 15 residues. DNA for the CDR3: TGTGCCAGCAAGGCCCGCGGGGGGGCTTTAGAGACCCAGTACTTC. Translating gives CASKARGGALETQYF.

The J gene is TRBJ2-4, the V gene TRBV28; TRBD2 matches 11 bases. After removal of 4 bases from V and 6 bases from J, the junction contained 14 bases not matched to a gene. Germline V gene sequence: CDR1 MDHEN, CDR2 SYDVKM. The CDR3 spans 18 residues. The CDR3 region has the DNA TGTGCCAGCAGTTCGGTAGGGGCTAGCGGGGGGACGTTAAACATTCAGTACTTC. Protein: CASSSVGASGGTLNIQYF.

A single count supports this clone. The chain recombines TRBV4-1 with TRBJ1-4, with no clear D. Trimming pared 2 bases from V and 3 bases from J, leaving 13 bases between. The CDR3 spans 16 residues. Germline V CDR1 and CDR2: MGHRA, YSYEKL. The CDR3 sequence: CASSQLTGNPNEKLFF. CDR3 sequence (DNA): TGCGCCAGCAGCCAATTGACGGGAAACCCTAATGAAAAACTGTTTTTT.

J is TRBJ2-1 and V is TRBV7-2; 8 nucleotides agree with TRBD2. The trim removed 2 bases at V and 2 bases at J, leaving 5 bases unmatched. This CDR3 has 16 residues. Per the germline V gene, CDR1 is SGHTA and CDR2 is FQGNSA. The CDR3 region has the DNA TGTGCCAGCAGCTTACAGGCAGCGGGGGCCTACAATGAGCAGTTCTTC. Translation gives CASSLQAAGAYNEQFF.

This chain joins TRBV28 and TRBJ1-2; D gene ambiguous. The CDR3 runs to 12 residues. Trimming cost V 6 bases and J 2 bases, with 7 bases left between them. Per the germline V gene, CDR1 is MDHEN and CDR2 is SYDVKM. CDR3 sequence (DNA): TGTGCCAGCAGCTCGTCGAACTATGGCTACACCTTC. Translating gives CASSSSNYGYTF.